This TCR beta chain was captured in a study of shared clonotypes between healthy human individuals. CDR1 is MDHEN, CDR2 SYDVKM, per germline. The CDR3 runs to 12 residues. The V and J ends lost 2 bases and 10 bases respectively, with 11 bases between them. Clones were sequenced by immunoSEQ multiplex PCR, and TCRdb holds only the in-frame ones, with some missing. Here the sample spans roughly 2.1 million clones, about 93% being singletons. CD45RO-negative, CCR7-selected cells formed the naive CD8 fraction, which excluded terminally differentiated effector memory CD45RA+ cells. The clonotype comes from a man aged 18-30 years in good health. Some clones in this sample may be carry-over from other donors' samples. V is TRBV28 and J is TRBJ1-2; tentative D call: TRBD1 (6 bases). Sequenced input: naive CD8+ T cells from PBMCs. Here the CDR3 reads CASSLGQGIYTF. The CDR3 bases are TGTGCCAGCAGTTTAGGGCAGGGGATCTACACCTTC.